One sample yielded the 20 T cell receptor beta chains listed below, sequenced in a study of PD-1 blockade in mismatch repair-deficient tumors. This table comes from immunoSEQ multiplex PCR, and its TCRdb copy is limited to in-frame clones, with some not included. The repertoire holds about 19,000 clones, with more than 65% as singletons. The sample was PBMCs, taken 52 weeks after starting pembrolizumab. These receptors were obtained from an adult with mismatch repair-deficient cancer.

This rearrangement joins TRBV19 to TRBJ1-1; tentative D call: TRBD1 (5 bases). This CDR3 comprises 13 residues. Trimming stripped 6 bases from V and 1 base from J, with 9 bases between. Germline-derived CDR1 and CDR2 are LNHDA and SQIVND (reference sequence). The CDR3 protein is CASSPQENTEAFF. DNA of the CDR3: TGTGCCAGTAGCCCACAGGAGAACACTGAAGCTTTCTTT.

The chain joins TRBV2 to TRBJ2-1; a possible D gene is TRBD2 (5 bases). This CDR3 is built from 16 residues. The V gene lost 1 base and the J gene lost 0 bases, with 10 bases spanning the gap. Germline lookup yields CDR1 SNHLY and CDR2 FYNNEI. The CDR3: CASSEVAAGSYNEQFF. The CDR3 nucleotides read TGTGCCAGCAGTGAAGTAGCCGCGGGCTCCTACAATGAGCAGTTCTTC.

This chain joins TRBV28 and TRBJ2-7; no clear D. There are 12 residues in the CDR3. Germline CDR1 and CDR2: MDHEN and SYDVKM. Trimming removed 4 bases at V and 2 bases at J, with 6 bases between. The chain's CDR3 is CASSSPTYEQYF. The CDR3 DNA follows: TGTGCCAGCAGTTCTCCTACCTACGAGCAGTACTTC.

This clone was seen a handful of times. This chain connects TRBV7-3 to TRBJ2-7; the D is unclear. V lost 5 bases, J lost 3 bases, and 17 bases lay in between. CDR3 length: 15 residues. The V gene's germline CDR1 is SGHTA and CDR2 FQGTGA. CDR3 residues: CASSVVGMKNYEQYF. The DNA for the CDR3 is TGTGCCAGCAGCGTAGTGGGCATGAAGAACTACGAGCAGTACTTC.

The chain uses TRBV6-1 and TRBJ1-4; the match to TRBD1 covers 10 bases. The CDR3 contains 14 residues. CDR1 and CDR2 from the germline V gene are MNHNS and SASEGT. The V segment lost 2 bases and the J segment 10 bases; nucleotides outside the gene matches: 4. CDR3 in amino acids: CASSERQGAGKLFF. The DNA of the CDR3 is TGTGCCAGCAGTGAACGACAGGGGGCAGGAAAACTGTTTTTT.

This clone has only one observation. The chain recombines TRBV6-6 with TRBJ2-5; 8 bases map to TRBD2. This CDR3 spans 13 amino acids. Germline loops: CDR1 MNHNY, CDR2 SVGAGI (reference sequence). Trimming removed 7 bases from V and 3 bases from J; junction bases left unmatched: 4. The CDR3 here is CASTRSGEETQYF. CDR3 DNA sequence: TGTGCCAGCACCCGTAGCGGGGAAGAGACCCAGTACTTC.

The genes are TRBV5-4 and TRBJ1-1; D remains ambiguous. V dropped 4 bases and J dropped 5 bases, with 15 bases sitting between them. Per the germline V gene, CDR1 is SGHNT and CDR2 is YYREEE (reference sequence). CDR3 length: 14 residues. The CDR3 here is CASSPAGLWTEAFF. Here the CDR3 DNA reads TGTGCCAGCAGCCCGGCGGGGTTGTGGACTGAAGCTTTCTTT.

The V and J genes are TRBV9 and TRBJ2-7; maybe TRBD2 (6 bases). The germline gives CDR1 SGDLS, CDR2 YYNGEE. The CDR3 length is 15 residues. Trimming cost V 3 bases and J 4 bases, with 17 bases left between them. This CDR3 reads CASSATLTSGYEQYF. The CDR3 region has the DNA TGTGCCAGCAGCGCTACCCTGACTAGTGGGTACGAGCAGTACTTC.

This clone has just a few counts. The CDR3 DNA follows: TGTGCCAGCAGTTTAGGGACAGCTAACTATGGCTACACCTTC. It translates to CASSLGTANYGYTF. The J gene is TRBJ1-2, the V gene TRBV27, with TRBD1 identical over 7 bases. The V segment lost 2 bases and the J segment 0 bases; nucleotides outside the gene matches: 0. The CDR3 consists of 14 residues. Germline V gene lookup returns CDR1 MNHEY and CDR2 SMNVEV (reference sequence).

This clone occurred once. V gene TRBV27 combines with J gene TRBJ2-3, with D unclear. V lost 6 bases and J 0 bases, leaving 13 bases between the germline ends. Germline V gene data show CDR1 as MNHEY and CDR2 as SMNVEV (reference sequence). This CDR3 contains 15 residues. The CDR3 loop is CASSRDSYSTDTQYF. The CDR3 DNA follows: TGTGCCAGCAGCCGAGACTCCTATAGCACAGATACGCAGTATTTT.

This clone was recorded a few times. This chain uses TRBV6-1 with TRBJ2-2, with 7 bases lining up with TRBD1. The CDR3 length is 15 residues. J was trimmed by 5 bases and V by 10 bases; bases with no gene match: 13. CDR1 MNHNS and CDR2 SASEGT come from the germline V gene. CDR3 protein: CAILQWAGGTGELFF. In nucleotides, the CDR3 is TGTGCCATCCTACAATGGGCAGGGGGAACCGGGGAGCTGTTTTTT.

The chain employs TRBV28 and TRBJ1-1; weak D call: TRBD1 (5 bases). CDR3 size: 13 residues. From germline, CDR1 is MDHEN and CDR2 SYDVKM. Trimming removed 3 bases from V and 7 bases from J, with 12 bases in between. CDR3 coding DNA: TGTGCCAGCAGTTTGCTAGTCAGGGATGAAGCTTTCTTT. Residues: CASSLLVRDEAFF.

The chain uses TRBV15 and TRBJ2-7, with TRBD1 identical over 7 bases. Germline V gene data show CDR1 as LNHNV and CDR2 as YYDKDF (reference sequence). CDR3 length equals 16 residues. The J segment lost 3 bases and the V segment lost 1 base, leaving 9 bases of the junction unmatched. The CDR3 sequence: CATSRGVGTDRYEQYF. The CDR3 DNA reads TGTGCCACCAGCAGAGGAGTGGGGACAGACCGCTACGAGCAGTACTTC.

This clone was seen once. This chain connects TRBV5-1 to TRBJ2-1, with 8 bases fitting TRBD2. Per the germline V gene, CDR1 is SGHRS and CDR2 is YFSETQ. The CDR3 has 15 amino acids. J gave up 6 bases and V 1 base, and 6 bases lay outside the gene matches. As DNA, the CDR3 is TGCGCCAGCAGCTTGTCTCTCGCGGGAGGCAATGAGCAGTTCTTC. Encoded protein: CASSLSLAGGNEQFF.

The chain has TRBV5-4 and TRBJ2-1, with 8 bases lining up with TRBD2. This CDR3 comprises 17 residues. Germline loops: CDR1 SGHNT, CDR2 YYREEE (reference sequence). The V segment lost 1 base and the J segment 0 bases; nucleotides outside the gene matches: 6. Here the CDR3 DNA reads TGTGCCAGCAGCTTGAAGCCTAGCGGGTTCTCCTACAATGAGCAGTTCTTC. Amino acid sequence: CASSLKPSGFSYNEQFF.

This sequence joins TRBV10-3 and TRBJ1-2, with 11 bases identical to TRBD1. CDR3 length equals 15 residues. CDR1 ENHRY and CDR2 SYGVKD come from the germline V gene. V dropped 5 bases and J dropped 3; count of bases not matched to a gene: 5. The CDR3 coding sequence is TGTGCCATCAGTAGGTCGGGACAGGGGGACTATGGCTACACCTTC. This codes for CAISRSGQGDYGYTF.

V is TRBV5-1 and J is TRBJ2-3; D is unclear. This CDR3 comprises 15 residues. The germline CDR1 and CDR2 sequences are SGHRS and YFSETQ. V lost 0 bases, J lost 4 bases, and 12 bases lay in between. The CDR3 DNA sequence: TGCGCCAGCAGCTTGGGTCAAGTAGCCGCAGATACGCAGTATTTT. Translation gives CASSLGQVAADTQYF.

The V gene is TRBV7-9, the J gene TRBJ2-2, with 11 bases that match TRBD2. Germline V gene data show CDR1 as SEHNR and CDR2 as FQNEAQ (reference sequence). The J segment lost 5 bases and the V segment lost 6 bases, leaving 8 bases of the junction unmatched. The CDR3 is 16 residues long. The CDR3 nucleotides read TGTGCCAGCAGTCCGCGGACTAGCGGGTTTACCGGGGAGCTGTTTTTT. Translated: CASSPRTSGFTGELFF.

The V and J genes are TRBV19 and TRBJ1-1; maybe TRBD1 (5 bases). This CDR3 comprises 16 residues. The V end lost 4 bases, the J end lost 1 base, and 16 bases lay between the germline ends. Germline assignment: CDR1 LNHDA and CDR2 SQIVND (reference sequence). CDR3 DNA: TGTGCCAGTAGTACCCCAGGGTCTGCCTCGAACACTGAAGCTTTCTTT. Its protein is CASSTPGSASNTEAFF.

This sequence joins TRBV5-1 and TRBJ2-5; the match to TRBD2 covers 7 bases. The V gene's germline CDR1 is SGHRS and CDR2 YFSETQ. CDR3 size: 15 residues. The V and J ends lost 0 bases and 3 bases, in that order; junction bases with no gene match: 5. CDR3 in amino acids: CASSLGSTSEETQYF. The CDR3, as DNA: TGCGCCAGCAGCTTGGGCTCTACTAGCGAAGAGACCCAGTACTTC.